The next 8 T cell receptor beta chains were all read from a single sample in a study of radiation and T cells in renal cell carcinoma. Time point: baseline pretreatment blood. Treatment noted: 15 Gy SBRT to primary tumor, nephrectomy 4 weeks later. Here immunoSEQ multiplex PCR was the method, and the copy in TCRdb shows in-frame clones only, minus some. In the table there are about 95,000 clones, approximately 86% of which are singletons. The source was blood, collected from a patient whose treatment included radiotherapy and nephrectomy. The receptor source for this set is a man aged 50 to 59 with renal cell carcinoma.

J is TRBJ2-4 and V is TRBV6-6; D tentatively reads TRBD1 or TRBD2 (5 bases each). Germline CDR1 reads MNHNY; CDR2 reads SVGAGI (reference sequence). The CDR3 covers 12 residues. The V end was cut by 5 bases, the J end by 6 bases, with 8 bases between. The CDR3 spells CASSRGGNIQYF. The CDR3 DNA follows: TGTGCCAGCAGTCGTGGGGGAAACATTCAGTACTTC.

The chain couples TRBV7-9 to TRBJ1-1; D not resolved. The CDR3 spans 14 residues. V shed 3 bases and J shed 3 bases, with 11 bases lying between them. Germline V CDR1 and CDR2: SEHNR, FQNEAQ (reference sequence). The CDR3 sequence: CASSFPRRDTEAFF. The CDR3 coding sequence is TGTGCCAGCAGCTTTCCCCGACGGGACACTGAAGCTTTCTTT.

The rearrangement links TRBV27 to TRBJ2-6, with D maybe TRBD1 (8 bases). V shed 4 bases and J shed 0 bases, with 19 bases lying between them. The CDR3 has 19 residues. The germline gives CDR1 MNHEY, CDR2 SMNVEV (reference sequence). In DNA, the CDR3 is TGTGCCAGCAGTTGGACAGGGAGGGGTTTCCTCTCTGGGGCCAACGTCCTGACTTTC. Its protein is CASSWTGRGFLSGANVLTF.

The chain uses TRBV6-5 and TRBJ1-6; D perhaps matches TRBD1 (5 bases). V shed 2 bases and J shed 10 bases, with 6 bases lying between them. The CDR3 has 12 amino acids. Germline V gene data show CDR1 as MNHEY and CDR2 as SVGAGI. The CDR3, as DNA: TGTGCCAGCAGTTACGGGGGGTCACCCCTCCACTTT. As protein: CASSYGGSPLHF.

The chain carries TRBV7-9 and TRBJ1-2; 10 bases fit TRBD1. J was trimmed by 6 bases and V by 4 bases; bases with no gene match: 5. The CDR3 extends over 14 amino acids. The V gene's germline CDR1 is SEHNR and CDR2 FQNEAQ (reference sequence). CDR3 amino acids: CASSSTGGADGYTF. The DNA for the CDR3 is TGTGCCAGCAGCTCGACAGGGGGCGCGGATGGCTACACCTTC.

This chain joins TRBV6-5 and TRBJ1-1, with D perhaps matching TRBD1 (6 bases). Trimming took off 6 bases at V and 4 bases at J, with 15 bases between the two ends. Germline V CDR1 and CDR2: MNHEY, SVGAGI. This CDR3 is built from 14 residues. Written as DNA, the CDR3 is TGTGCCAGCAGCTCCCCAGGGGTCCGCACTGAAGCTTTCTTT. This translates into CASSSPGVRTEAFF.

This clone appeared a single time. The chain uses TRBV7-9 and TRBJ2-3; 9 bases map to TRBD1. This CDR3 has 15 amino acids. Germline V gives CDR1 SEHNR, CDR2 FQNEAQ (reference sequence). With 5 bases clipped from V and 4 bases from J, the junction kept 7 bases outside the gene matches. CDR3 in amino acids: CASSPRDRAPDTQYF. The CDR3 bases are TGTGCCAGCAGCCCCCGGGACAGGGCCCCAGATACGCAGTATTTT.

V gene TRBV4-1 combines with J gene TRBJ2-7, with no clear D. The length of the CDR3 is 15 residues. V was clipped by 4 bases and J by 3 bases, with 16 bases between them. Germline-derived CDR1 and CDR2 are MGHRA and YSYEKL. CDR3 bases: TGCGCCAGCAGCCCCCTTATGCGGCCCGACTACGAGCAGTACTTC. Amino acids: CASSPLMRPDYEQYF.